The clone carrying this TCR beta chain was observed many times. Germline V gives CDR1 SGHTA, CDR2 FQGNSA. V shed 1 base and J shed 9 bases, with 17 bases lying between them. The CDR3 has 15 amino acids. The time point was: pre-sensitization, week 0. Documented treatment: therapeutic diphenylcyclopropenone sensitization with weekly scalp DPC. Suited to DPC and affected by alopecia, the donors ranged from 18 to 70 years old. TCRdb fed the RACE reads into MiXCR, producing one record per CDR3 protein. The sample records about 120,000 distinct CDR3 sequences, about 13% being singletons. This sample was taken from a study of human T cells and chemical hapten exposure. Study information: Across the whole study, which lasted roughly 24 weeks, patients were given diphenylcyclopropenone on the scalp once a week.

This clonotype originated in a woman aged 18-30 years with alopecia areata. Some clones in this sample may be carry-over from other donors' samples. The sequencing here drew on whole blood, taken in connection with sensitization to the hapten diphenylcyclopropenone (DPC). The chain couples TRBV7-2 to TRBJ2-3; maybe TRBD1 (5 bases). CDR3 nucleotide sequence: TGTGCCAGCAGCTTAGATGGCTCAGGAACAGGCACGCAGTATTTT. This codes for CASSLDGSGTGTQYF.